The 9 T cell receptor beta chains in this list originate from one sample, sequenced in a study of T cells after yellow fever vaccination. TCRdb redid the calling of the 5' RACE reads with MiXCR, one entry per CDR3 protein. The sample has around 350,000 distinct CDR3 sequences, about 6.2% seen once; the top ten hold 15%. Sequencing used PBMCs, obtained 5 days after the yellow fever booster vaccination. The receptor source for this set is a man under 40 who received the YFV17D yellow fever vaccine.

This clonotype was found a few times. V is TRBV3-1 and J is TRBJ2-1, with 8 bases identical to TRBD2. Per the germline V gene, CDR1 is LGHDT and CDR2 is YNNKEL (reference sequence). There are 16 residues in the CDR3. Trimming removed 0 bases from V and 8 bases from J; junction bases left unmatched: 9. CDR3 bases: TGTGCCAGCAGCCAAGATCAACGGACTAGCTTCCATGAGCAGTTCTTC. Its protein product is CASSQDQRTSFHEQFF.

This clonotype was seen at least ten times. The chain links TRBV12-3 or TRBV12-4 to TRBJ2-5; D is perhaps TRBD2 (6 bases). The V and J ends lost 3 bases and 3 bases respectively, with 8 bases between them. This CDR3 comprises 13 residues. The CDR3 reads CASSFCGKETQYF. In DNA form, the CDR3 reads TGTGCCAGCAGTTTTTGCGGGAAAGAGACCCAGTACTTC.

Comment on this clonotype: A read error may explain this, as a much larger clone is one base away. Because it lacks the conserved phenylalanine or tryptophan at the end, this CDR3 is likely a read error. The gene calls are TRBV20-1 and TRBJ2-5; D not certain. Trimming pared 1 base from V and 2 bases from J, leaving 5 bases between. Germline-derived CDR1 and CDR2 are DFQATT and SNEGSKA (reference sequence). This CDR3 contains 12 residues. The CDR3 region is CSARGRQETQYY. The CDR3 DNA reads TGCAGTGCTAGAGGTAGACAAGAGACCCAGTACTAC.

This clonotype was counted at least ten times. As DNA, the CDR3 is TGTGCCAGCACCCCGATTGGGACCGGGGAGCTGTTTTTT. Translated, it gives CASTPIGTGELFF. The rearrangement uses TRBV6-1 and TRBJ2-2; no definite D call. Deletions cut 7 bases from V and 5 bases from J, with 11 bases between. CDR3 length: 13 residues. Per the germline V gene, CDR1 is MNHNS and CDR2 is SASEGT.

In this sample, this clonotype turned up many times. The chain couples TRBV3-1 to TRBJ2-7; D may be TRBD1 (6 bases). The CDR3 is 13 amino acids. Trimming cost V 4 bases and J 3 bases, with 10 bases left between them. Germline V CDR1 and CDR2: LGHDT, YNNKEL (reference sequence). CDR3 residues: CASSRTVFYEQYF. The CDR3 nucleotides read TGTGCCAGCAGCCGGACAGTCTTCTACGAGCAGTACTTC.

There are many counts of this clonotype. The chain carries TRBV9 and TRBJ2-5; tentatively, D is TRBD1 or TRBD2 (5 bases each). Trimming took 4 bases from V and 3 from J, leaving 19 bases between them. The CDR3 sequence is 16 residues long. Germline V gene lookup returns CDR1 SGDLS and CDR2 YYNGEE. The CDR3 nucleotides read TGTGCCAGCAGCCCTCCCCCTGGGGCTAGCAAAGAGACCCAGTACTTC. This sequence encodes CASSPPPGASKETQYF.

This clonotype turned up a few times. The genes are TRBV3-1 and TRBJ2-7; D perhaps matches TRBD2 (6 bases). The CDR3 has 13 amino acids. V shed 8 bases and J shed 3 bases, with 14 bases lying between them. CDR1 is LGHDT, CDR2 YNNKEL, per germline (reference sequence). CDR3 DNA sequence: TGTGCCAGCCGAGCAGCGGGTGACTACGAGCAGTACTTC. Protein: CASRAAGDYEQYF.

This clonotype was observed a handful of times. J is TRBJ2-7 and V is TRBV6-5; D perhaps matches TRBD2 (6 bases). From germline, CDR1 is MNHEY and CDR2 SVGAGI. Trimming stripped 2 bases from V and 3 bases from J, with 8 bases between. This CDR3 comprises 13 residues. DNA for the CDR3: TGTGCCAGCAGTTACGGAGGGTTCTACGAGCAGTACTTC. It yields the protein CASSYGGFYEQYF.

This clonotype was observed a few times. The chain carries TRBV20-1 and TRBJ2-2; 15 nucleotides match TRBD2. J lost 4 bases, V lost 5 bases, and 2 bases had no gene match. Germline loops: CDR1 DFQATT, CDR2 SNEGSKA (reference sequence). CDR3 length: 15 residues. Here the CDR3 DNA reads TGCAGTGCTCTGGGACTAGCGGGGGGCACCGGGGAGCTGTTTTTT. This codes for CSALGLAGGTGELFF.